This TCR beta chain was retrieved from a study of shared clonotypes between healthy human individuals. This clone was counted once. Germline CDR1 reads MNHEY; CDR2 reads SVGAGI. This CDR3 is built from 11 residues. Trimming stripped 6 bases from V and 7 bases from J, with 10 bases between. Clones were sequenced by immunoSEQ multiplex PCR, and TCRdb holds only the in-frame ones, with some missing. The sample records 2 million to 3 million clones, approximately 94% being singletons. This chain joins TRBV6-5 and TRBJ2-7, with unresolved D. The TCR originated in a man aged 18-30 years in good health. Some clones in this sample may be carry-over from other donors' samples. The sequencing input was naive CD4+ T cells from PBMCs. Subset given: CD45RA+ positively selected. The CDR3 is CASRGSVEQYF. The CDR3 coding sequence is TGTGCCAGCAGAGGCAGCGTAGAGCAGTACTTC.